The present TCR beta chain was sequenced within a study of beta chain features in type 1 diabetes (dated by TCRdb to the late 2010s). Some background on the complete study: No differences in mean age, gender distribution, total cell number or subset yield were found between patients and healthy donors. A total of approximately 100,000,000 sorted cells were examined across all samples, and the number of cells per subset was strongly correlated with RNA yield. The study compared TCRB repertoires of sorted circulating CD4+ T cell subsets between recently diagnosed type 1 diabetes patients and matched healthy donors. Regulatory and stem cell-like memory subsets were isolated from only 8 patients and roughly 8 healthy donors, whereas naive and central memory subsets came from all 28 donors. The study at large found these results: Naive, central memory and regulatory TCRB repertoires appeared more similar among patients than among healthy donors. Fewer insertions and more nucleotide deletions at VDJ recombination sites were observed in patients with type 1 diabetes, implying thymic rearrangement abnormalities. Type 1 diabetes patients showed a moderate but significant shortening of TCRB CDR3 length in all four CD4+ subsets. Only small numbers of individuals were included in the HLA sub-analyses, which left unresolved whether HLA type had any influence on TCRB rearrangement. Because cDNA was sequenced instead of genomic DNA, activated cells with high expression could be over-represented, although the groups did not differ in activation or CD3 levels. Shorter templates might have been favored by PCR, but patient and control samples were amplified and corrected together, so both groups would have been affected equally by any skew.

The CDR3 holds 15 amino acids from the cysteine to the phenylalanine. The High Capacity cDNA Reverse Transcription Kit was used to reverse transcribe all of the isolated RNA, meaning that expressed TCRB transcripts were what got sequenced. Naive, central memory and regulatory T cell samples underwent deep immunoSEQ sequencing, averaging around 4 million total reads per sample. Sorted cells were lysed in RLT buffer and RNA was extracted with DNase-treated RNeasy Micro or Mini kits, depending on cell number. To prevent cross-contamination, every cell subset was processed on its own, while patient and healthy donor samples were processed together. TCRB sequences were amplified from cDNA with the immunoSEQ multiplex PCR, producing 87-bp fragments spanning the CDR3 region. Sequencing of the amplicons was done on the Illumina HiSeq platform. From the authors' description of their analysis: Synthetic template baselines were used to correct PCR bias computationally, reads within Hamming distance 2 were collapsed together, and singletons that could not be merged were discarded. Reads were aligned to IMGT to assign V, D and J genes, CDR3 length, and insertions or deletions at six rearrangement sites. Within each subset, clonotype counts were normalized to sorted cell number, after which true diversity and Gini coefficients were computed with the tcR R package. The overlap coefficient, calculated on TCRB nucleotide sequences, was used to measure repertoire sharing. As a proxy for the pre-selection repertoire, out-of-frame TCRB sequences from naive cells were analyzed. TCRdb holds this immuneACCESS table with in-frame rearrangements only. Some clones are missing; in checked studies, unresolved V genes explain under half, and the rest has no known cause. D and trimming come from the DNA, and the V and J calls and clone size come from that table. This sample is represented by about 360,000 clones; 10% to 15% of them were singletons. Of the sample, roughly 0.015% is held by the ten largest clones.

This clone appeared a few times. The clone's antigen remains unknown. Because the CDR3's place on the DNA is in doubt, the DNA is left out and the CDR3 is given as listed by TCRdb. From each donor, a single peripheral blood sample of 90 to 150 mL on average was drawn into heparinised tubes. Naive, central memory, regulatory and stem cell-like memory CD4+ T cells were sorted on a BD FACSAria II using a panel including CD45RO, CCR7, CD25, CD127, CD95 and CD27. A purity above 98% was achieved for all sorted populations. PBMCs were isolated immediately by Lymphoprep density gradient centrifugation and stained directly without culture. To minimize batch effects, samples were stained and sorted in pairs, one healthy donor with one patient per experiment.

This TCR derives from a man aged 18 to 29 in good health. Sequencing used naive CD4+ T cells from blood. The cell subset or site label here, explained by the study, means: true naive CD4+ T cells. The chain links TRBV21-1 with TRBJ1-2; the D segment call TRBD1 is taken from the table without a DNA check. TRBV21-1 is given as a pseudogene. The CDR3 loop reads CASSVGQGANYGYTF.